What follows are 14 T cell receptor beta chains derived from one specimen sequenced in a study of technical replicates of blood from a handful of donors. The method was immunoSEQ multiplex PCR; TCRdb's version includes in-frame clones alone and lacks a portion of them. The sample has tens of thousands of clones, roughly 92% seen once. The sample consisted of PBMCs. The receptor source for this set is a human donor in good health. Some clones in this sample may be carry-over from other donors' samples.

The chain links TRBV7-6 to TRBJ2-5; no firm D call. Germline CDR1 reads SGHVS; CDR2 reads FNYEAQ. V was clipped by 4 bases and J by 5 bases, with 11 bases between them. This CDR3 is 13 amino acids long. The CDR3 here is CASSSTNSETQYF. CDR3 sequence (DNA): TGTGCCAGCAGCTCAACTAATTCGGAGACCCAGTACTTC.

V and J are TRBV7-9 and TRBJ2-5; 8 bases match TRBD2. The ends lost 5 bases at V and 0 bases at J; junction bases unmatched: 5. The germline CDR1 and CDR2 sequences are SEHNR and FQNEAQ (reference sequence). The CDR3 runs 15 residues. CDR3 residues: CASSPSGRYQETQYF. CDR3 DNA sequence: TGTGCCAGCAGCCCTAGCGGGCGGTACCAAGAGACCCAGTACTTC.

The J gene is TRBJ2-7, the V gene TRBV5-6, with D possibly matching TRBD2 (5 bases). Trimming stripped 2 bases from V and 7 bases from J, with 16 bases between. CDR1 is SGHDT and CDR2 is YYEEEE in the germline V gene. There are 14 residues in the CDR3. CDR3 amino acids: CASSFSGGSREQYF. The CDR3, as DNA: TGTGCCAGCAGCTTTTCGGGCGGGTCGAGGGAGCAGTACTTC.

The CDR3 region has the DNA TGTGCCAGCAGCTTAGCCCGTTACGAGCAGTACTTC. Translation: CASSLARYEQYF. This chain joins TRBV7-2 and TRBJ2-7, with D hard to call. The CDR3 is made up of 12 amino acids. Germline V gene data show CDR1 as SGHTA and CDR2 as FQGNSA. The V gene lost 0 bases and the J gene lost 4 bases, with 4 bases spanning the gap.

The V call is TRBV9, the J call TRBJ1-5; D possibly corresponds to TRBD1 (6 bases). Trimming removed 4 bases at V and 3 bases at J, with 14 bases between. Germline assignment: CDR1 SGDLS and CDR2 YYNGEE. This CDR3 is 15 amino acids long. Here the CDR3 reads CASSTGNRDNQPQHF. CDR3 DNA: TGTGCCAGCAGCACAGGGAACAGGGACAATCAGCCCCAGCATTTT. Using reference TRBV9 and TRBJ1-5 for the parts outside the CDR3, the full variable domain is DSGVTQTPKHLITATGQRVTLRCSPRSGDLSVYWYQQSLDQGLQFLIQYYNGEERAKGNILERFSAQQFPDLHSELNLSSLELGDSALYFCASSTGNRDNQPQHFGDGTRLSIL.

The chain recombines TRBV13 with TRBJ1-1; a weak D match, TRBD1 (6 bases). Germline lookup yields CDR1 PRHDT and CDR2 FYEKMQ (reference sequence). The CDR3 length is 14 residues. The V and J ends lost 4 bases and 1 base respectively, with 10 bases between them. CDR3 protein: CASSSRTENTEAFF. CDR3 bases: TGTGCCAGCAGCTCCCGGACAGAGAACACTGAAGCTTTCTTT.

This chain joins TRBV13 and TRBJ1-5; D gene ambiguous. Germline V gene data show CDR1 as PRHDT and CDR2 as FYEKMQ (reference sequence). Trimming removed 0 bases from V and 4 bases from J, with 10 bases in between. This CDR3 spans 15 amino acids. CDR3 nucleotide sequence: TGTGCCAGCAGCTTAGGCGGCGCGGGAAATCAGCCCCAGCATTTT. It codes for CASSLGGAGNQPQHF. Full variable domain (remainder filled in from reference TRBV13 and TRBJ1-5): AAGVIQSPRHLIKEKRETATLKCYPIPRHDTVYWYQQGPGQDPQFLISFYEKMQSDKGSIPDRFSAQQFSDYHSELNMSSLELGDSALYFCASSLGGAGNQPQHFGDGTRLSIL.

As DNA, the CDR3 is TGTGCCAGCAGTTACTCACCACAGAAAAACACTGAAGCTTTCTTT. Encoded protein: CASSYSPQKNTEAFF. The rearrangement joins TRBV6-5 to TRBJ1-1; no clear D gene. The CDR3 length is 15 residues. The V and J ends lost 0 bases and 2 bases respectively, with 10 bases between them. Looked up from germline, CDR1 is MNHEY and CDR2 is SVGAGI.

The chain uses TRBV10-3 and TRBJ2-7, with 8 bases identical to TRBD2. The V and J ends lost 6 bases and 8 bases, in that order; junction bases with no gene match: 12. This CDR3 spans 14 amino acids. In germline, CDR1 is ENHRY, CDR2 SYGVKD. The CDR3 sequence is CAIRDSGANMKQYF. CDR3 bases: TGTGCCATCAGAGATAGCGGGGCCAATATGAAGCAGTACTTC.

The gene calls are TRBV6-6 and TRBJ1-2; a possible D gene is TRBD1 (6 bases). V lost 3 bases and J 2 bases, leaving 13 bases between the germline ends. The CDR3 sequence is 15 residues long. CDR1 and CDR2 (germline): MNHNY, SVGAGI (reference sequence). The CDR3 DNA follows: TGTGCCAGCAGTTATGCAGGGGCCCCCAACTATGGCTACACCTTC. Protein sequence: CASSYAGAPNYGYTF.

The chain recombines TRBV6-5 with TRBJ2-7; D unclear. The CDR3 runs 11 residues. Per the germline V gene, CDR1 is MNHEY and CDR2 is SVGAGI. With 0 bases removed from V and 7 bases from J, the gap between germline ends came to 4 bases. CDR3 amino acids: CASSYSAEQYF. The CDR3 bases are TGTGCCAGCAGTTACTCAGCAGAGCAGTACTTC.

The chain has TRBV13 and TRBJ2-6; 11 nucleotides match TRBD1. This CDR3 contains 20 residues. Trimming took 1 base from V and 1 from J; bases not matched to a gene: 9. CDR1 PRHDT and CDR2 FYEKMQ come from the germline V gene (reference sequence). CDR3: CASSLVGDGQGASGANVLTF. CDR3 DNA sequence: TGTGCCAGCAGCTTAGTTGGTGACGGACAGGGGGCATCTGGGGCCAACGTCCTGACTTTC.

This chain's CDR3 is CASSSTGGDRVTFEQYF. DNA for the CDR3: TGTGCCAGCAGCTCCACCGGTGGAGACAGGGTTACTTTCGAGCAGTACTTC. The chain joins TRBV7-8 to TRBJ2-7; TRBD1 agrees at 7 bases. CDR1 and CDR2 (germline): SGHVS, FQNEAQ. The J segment lost 6 bases and the V segment lost 4 bases, leaving 18 bases of the junction unmatched. The length of the CDR3 is 17 residues.

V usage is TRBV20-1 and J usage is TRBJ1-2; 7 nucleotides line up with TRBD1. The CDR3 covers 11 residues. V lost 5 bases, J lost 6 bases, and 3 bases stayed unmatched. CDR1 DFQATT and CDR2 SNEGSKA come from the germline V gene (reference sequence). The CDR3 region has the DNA TGCAGTGCTCAGGGGGGAAATGGCTACACCTTC. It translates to CSAQGGNGYTF.